This T cell receptor beta chain was observed in a study of cytomegalovirus exposure and HLA in healthy donors. Notes on the study in general: Upon later analysis, HLA-associated TCR beta chains proved more clonally expanded than other, equally common chains. Within the data, a cluster of highly shared sequence variants was likely a sequencing artifact. In a later analysis, HLA-C alleles had the fewest associated TCRs, DRB1 alleles the most.

This clone was detected a few times. Its target is unknown. It was with 60 Vbeta and 13 Jbeta primers that the PCR ran. Generated by immunoSEQ multiplex PCR, the TCRdb table keeps only in-frame clones and is missing some. Of some 130,000 clones listed, around three quarters are singletons. This CDR3 is built from 15 residues. Germline V gene lookup returns CDR1 SQVTM and CDR2 ANQGSEA. J lost 8 bases, V lost 0 bases, and 10 bases had no gene match. This chain joins TRBV29-1 and TRBJ2-1; 7 bases are a match to TRBD2. This clonotype originated in a man in his forties in good health and CMV-seronegative. The sample was PBMCs. The CDR3 DNA follows: TGCAGCGTTGAAGATCCGGGCGGGAGTGAAGATGAGCAGTTCTTC. Its translation: CSVEDPGGSEDEQFF.